Following are 2 T cell receptor beta chains from one sample sequenced in a study of T cells in Graves' hyperthyroidism and ophthalmopathy (dated by TCRdb to between 2018 and 2020). Receptor libraries were prepared by multiplex PCR. Sequenced using an Illumina HiSeq 2000. The TCR beta CDR3 regions were amplified from the RNA transcripts. For the first round of RT-PCR on the TCR CDR3, the HTBI primer set was used together with the Qiagen OneStep RT-PCR kit. Using fastp at Q25 and MiXCR, TCRdb reprocessed the public reads and kept productive beta chains. Each CDR3 protein appears once, grouped with its most common genes and DNA. The table for this sample lists under 350,000 distinct CDR3 sequences; 20% to 25% of them were counted only once. Jointly, the top ten make up around 28% of the sample. Material: blood. These receptors came from a man aged 40-55 years with Graves' hyperthyroidism that later progressed to Graves' ophthalmopathy.

The chain links TRBV30 to TRBJ2-7; 14 bases are a match to TRBD2. With 3 bases clipped from V and 4 bases from J, the junction kept 2 bases outside the gene matches. Germline CDR1 is GTSNPN and CDR2 is SVGIG (reference sequence). The CDR3 sequence is 14 residues long. CDR3: CAWSGTSGSYEQYF. In DNA, the CDR3 is TGTGCCTGGAGCGGGACTAGCGGGAGTTACGAGCAGTACTTC.

The V gene is TRBV6-1, the J gene TRBJ2-7; D is undetermined. Germline CDR1 MNHNS, CDR2 SASEGT. This CDR3 comprises 14 residues. Trimming removed 10 bases at V and 2 bases at J, with 18 bases between. CDR3 region: CAISLESLPYEQYF. The CDR3 coding sequence is TGTGCCATCAGCCTCGAATCCCTTCCCTACGAGCAGTACTTC.